This entry is about one T cell receptor (beta chain). Its target is unknown. Using immunoSEQ multiplex PCR, the repertoire was profiled, and TCRdb retains in-frame clones only, with some absent. This sample yields some 2,100,000 clones, of which roughly 91% are seen a single time; more than 1.5% belongs to the top ten. CD45RO-negative CD8 cells positively selected for CCR7 made up the naive population, which excluded terminally differentiated effector memory CD45RA+ cells. The entry originates in a study of shared clonotypes between healthy human individuals. Whole-study findings and limits: Only blood was sampled; tissue repertoires likely differ.

The source is a man younger than 30 in good health. Some clones in this sample may be carry-over from other donors' samples. Sequenced: naive CD8+ T cells from PBMCs.

The CDR3 region is CASSLVVAGVADTQYF. The DNA for the CDR3 is TGTGCCAGCAGCTTAGTGGTTGCGGGAGTCGCAGATACGCAGTATTTT. The genes are TRBV7-6 and TRBJ2-3; 7 bases match TRBD2. CDR1 and CDR2 (germline): SGHVS, FNYEAQ. Trimming at V came to 1 base and at J to 4 bases, leaving 8 bases not matched to a gene. The CDR3 covers 16 residues.